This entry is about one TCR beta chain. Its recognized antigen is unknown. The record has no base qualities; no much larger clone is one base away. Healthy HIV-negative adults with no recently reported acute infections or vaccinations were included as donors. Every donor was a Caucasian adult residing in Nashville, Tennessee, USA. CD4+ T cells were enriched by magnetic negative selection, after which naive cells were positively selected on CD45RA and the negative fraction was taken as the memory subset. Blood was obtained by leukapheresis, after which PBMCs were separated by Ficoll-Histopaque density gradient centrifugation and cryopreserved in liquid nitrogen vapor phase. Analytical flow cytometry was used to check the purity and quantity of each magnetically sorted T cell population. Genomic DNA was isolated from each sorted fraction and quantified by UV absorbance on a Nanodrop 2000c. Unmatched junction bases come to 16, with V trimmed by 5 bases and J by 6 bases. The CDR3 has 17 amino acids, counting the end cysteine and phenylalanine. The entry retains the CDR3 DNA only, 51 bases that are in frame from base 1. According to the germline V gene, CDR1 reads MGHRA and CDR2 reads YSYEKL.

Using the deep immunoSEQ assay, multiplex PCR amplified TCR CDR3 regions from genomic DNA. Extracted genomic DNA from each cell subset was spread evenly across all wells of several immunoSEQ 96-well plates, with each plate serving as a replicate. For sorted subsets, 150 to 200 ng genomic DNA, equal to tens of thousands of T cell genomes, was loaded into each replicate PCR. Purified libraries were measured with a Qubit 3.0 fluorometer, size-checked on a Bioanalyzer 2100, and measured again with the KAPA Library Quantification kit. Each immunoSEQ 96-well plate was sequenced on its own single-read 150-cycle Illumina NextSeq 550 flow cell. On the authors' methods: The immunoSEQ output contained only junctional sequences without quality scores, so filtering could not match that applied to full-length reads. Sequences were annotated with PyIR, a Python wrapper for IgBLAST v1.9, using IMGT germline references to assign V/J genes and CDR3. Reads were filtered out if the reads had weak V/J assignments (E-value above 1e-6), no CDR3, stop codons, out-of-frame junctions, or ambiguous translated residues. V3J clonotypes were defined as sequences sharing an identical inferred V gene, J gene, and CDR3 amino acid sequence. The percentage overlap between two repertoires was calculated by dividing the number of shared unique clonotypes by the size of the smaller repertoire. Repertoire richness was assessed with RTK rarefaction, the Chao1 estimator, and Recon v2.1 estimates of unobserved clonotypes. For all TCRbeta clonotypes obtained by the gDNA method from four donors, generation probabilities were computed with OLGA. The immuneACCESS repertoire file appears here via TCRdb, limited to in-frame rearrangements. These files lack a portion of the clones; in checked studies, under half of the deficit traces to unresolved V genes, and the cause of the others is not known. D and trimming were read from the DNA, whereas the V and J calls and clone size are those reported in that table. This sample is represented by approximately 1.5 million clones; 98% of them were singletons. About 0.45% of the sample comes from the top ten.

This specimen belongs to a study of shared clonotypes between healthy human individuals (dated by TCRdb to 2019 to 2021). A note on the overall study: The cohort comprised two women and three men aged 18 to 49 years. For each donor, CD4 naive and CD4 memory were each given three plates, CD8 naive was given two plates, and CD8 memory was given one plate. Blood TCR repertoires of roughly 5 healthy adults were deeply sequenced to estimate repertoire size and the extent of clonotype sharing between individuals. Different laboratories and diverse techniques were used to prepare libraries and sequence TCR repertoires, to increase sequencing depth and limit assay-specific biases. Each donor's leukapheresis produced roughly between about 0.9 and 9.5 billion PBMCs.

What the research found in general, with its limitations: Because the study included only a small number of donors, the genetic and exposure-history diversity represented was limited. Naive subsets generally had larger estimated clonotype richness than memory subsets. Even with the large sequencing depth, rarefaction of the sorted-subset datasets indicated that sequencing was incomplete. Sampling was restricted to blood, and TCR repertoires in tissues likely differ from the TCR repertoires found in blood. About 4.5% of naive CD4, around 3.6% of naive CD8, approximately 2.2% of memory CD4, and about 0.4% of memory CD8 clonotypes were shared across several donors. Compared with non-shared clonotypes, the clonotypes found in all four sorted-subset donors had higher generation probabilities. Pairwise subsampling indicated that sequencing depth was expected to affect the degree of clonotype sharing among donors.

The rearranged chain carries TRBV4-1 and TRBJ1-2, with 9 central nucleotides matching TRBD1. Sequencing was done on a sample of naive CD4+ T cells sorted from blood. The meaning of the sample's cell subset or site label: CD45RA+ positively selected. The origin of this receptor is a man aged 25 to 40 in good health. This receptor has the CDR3 CASSGRGTGGAVDGYTF. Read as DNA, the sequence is TGCGCCAGCAGCGGACGGGGCACAGGGGGCGCGGTAGATGGCTACACCTTC.